Listed here are 32 T cell receptor beta chains from one sample, sequenced in a study of T cells in Graves' hyperthyroidism and ophthalmopathy. Researchers amplified the TCR beta CDR3 regions from RNA transcripts. Researchers ran a first-round RT-PCR on the TCR CDR3 using the HTBI primer set. TCRdb processed the multiplex PCR reads anew with MiXCR; each CDR3 protein has one entry. The sample holds some 500,000 distinct CDR3 sequences; approximately 16% are singletons and the top ten take about 29%. Sequencing was performed on blood. Receptor source: a woman in her 30s with Graves' ophthalmopathy.

V usage is TRBV28 and J usage is TRBJ2-5; TRBD2 matches 13 bases. J lost 5 bases, V lost 10 bases, and 4 bases had no gene match. Germline values: CDR1 MDHEN, CDR2 SYDVKM. This CDR3 comprises 13 residues. The CDR3 spells CATRTSGSETQYF. DNA for the CDR3: TGTGCCACTCGGACTAGCGGGAGCGAGACCCAGTACTTC.

This clonotype was observed at least ten times. This chain connects TRBV6-1 to TRBJ1-4, with 8 bases aligning to TRBD1. This CDR3 is built from 16 residues. The germline CDR1 and CDR2 sequences are MNHNS and SASEGT. The trim removed 1 base at V and 4 bases at J, leaving 5 bases unmatched. In DNA, the CDR3 is TGTGCCAGCAGTGAAGGGACAGGGACGGGTAATGAAAAACTGTTTTTT. Protein sequence: CASSEGTGTGNEKLFF.

The chain links TRBV4-2 to TRBJ2-1; a weak D match, TRBD2 (7 bases). Germline CDR1 is LGHNA and CDR2 is YNFKEQ. The CDR3 loop spans 15 amino acids. V was clipped by 1 base and J by 4 bases, with 11 bases between them. CDR3 protein: CASSQASGTYNEQFF. CDR3 in DNA: TGTGCCAGCAGCCAAGCCAGCGGGACATACAATGAGCAGTTCTTC.

This clonotype was counted ten times or more. The V and J genes are TRBV6-2 or TRBV6-3 and TRBJ2-7, with a possible D match to TRBD2 (6 bases). Looked up from germline, CDR1 is MNHEY and CDR2 is SVGEGT. This CDR3 comprises 14 residues. V lost 7 bases and J lost 4, with 17 bases in between. CDR3 sequence (DNA): TGTGCCAGCAATATGAGGCGGGGAATATACGAGCAGTACTTC. It codes for CASNMRRGIYEQYF.

This clonotype was counted at least ten times. The DNA of the CDR3 is TGTGCCAGCAGTTCCCCTGGGACTAGGAAGCGCTACGAGCAGTACTTC. It codes for CASSSPGTRKRYEQYF. The V gene is TRBV28, the J gene TRBJ2-7; 8 nucleotides align to TRBD2. The CDR3 extends over 16 amino acids. Trimming at V came to 4 bases and at J to 3 bases, leaving 11 bases not matched to a gene. CDR1 and CDR2 (germline): MDHEN, SYDVKM.

At least ten counts were recorded for this clonotype. The chain has TRBV6-2 or TRBV6-3 and TRBJ2-7; the match to TRBD1 covers 9 bases. V was clipped by 0 bases and J by 5 bases; unmatched bases: 8. Germline CDR1 is MNHEY and CDR2 is SVGEGT. The CDR3 loop spans 16 amino acids. The chain's CDR3 is CASSYSSGQGTNEQYF. For the CDR3, the DNA is TGTGCCAGCAGTTACTCGTCCGGACAGGGGACAAACGAGCAGTACTTC.

This clonotype was seen repeatedly, ten times or more. V usage is TRBV7-9 and J usage is TRBJ2-7, with D possibly matching TRBD2 (5 bases). Per germline, CDR1 SEHNR and CDR2 FQNEAQ (reference sequence). The CDR3 covers 15 residues. Between the trimmed V and J ends, which lost 4 bases and 0 bases, there was a span of 13 bases. CDR3 sequence (DNA): TGTGCCAGCAGCTCGGGGAGAGAGAGCTCCTACGAGCAGTACTTC. It yields the protein CASSSGRESSYEQYF.

This clonotype has a count of ten or more. J is TRBJ2-1 and V is TRBV7-8; 9 bases are a match to TRBD2. CDR1 SGHVS and CDR2 FQNEAQ come from the germline V gene. This CDR3 region has 14 residues. Losses at the gene ends were 3 bases for V and 7 bases for J; bases not matched to a gene: 4. CDR3 sequence (DNA): TGTGCCAGCAGCTTGACTAGCGGATCTAATGAGCAGTTCTTC. It translates to CASSLTSGSNEQFF.

This clonotype was seen many times. This chain connects TRBV11-3 to TRBJ2-1, with a weak D call TRBD1 (5 bases). CDR1 SGHNT and CDR2 YENEEA come from the germline V gene. The germline V and J ends were trimmed by 4 bases and 3 bases, with 16 bases remaining between them. The CDR3 totals 16 residues. CDR3 protein: CASSSRFDSRYNEQFF. The DNA for the CDR3 is TGTGCCAGCAGCTCAAGATTCGACAGCCGCTACAATGAGCAGTTCTTC.

This clonotype was found many times. The chain links TRBV6-2 or TRBV6-3 to TRBJ1-5; no clear D. CDR1 is MNHEY and CDR2 is SVGEGT in the germline V gene. V shed 0 bases and J shed 4 bases, with 19 bases lying between them. The CDR3 loop spans 18 amino acids. CDR3 loop: CASSYSKPATSENQPQHF. The CDR3, as DNA: TGTGCCAGCAGTTACTCGAAGCCTGCGACTTCAGAAAATCAGCCCCAGCATTTT.

The chain carries TRBV6-2 or TRBV6-3 and TRBJ2-7; a weak D match, TRBD2 (5 bases). V was cut by 6 bases and J by 0 bases, with 6 bases left in between. Germline assignment: CDR1 MNHEY and CDR2 SVGEGT. The CDR3 has 12 residues. In nucleotides, the CDR3 is TGTGCCAGCAGAGACTACTCCTACGAGCAGTACTTC. It codes for CASRDYSYEQYF.

This clonotype was observed many times. The CDR3 DNA reads TGCGCCAGCAGCTTGGGTGCAGGGGGCGGAAACACTGAAGCTTTCTTT. This codes for CASSLGAGGGNTEAFF. The V and J genes are TRBV5-1 and TRBJ1-1, with 8 bases lining up with TRBD1. The trim removed 0 bases at V and 2 bases at J, leaving 6 bases unmatched. Germline V CDR1 and CDR2: SGHRS, YFSETQ. The CDR3 has 16 amino acids.

This clonotype was seen a few times. This chain uses TRBV2 with TRBJ2-3, with TRBD1 matching 7 bases. The germline CDR1 and CDR2 sequences are SNHLY and FYNNEI. The CDR3 has 15 amino acids. V trimming: 6 bases; J trimming: 0 bases; junction bases outside the gene matches: 6. Written as DNA, the CDR3 is TGTGCCAGCAGCGTGGACAGGCCCAGCACAGATACGCAGTATTTT. This translates into CASSVDRPSTDTQYF.

This clonotype was seen only a few times. The chain employs TRBV6-1 and TRBJ2-1; D unclear. Germline V gives CDR1 MNHNS, CDR2 SASEGT. V was trimmed by 4 bases and J by 14 bases, leaving 18 bases between them. The CDR3 consists of 13 residues. CDR3 residues: CASSGQAFQVKFF. The CDR3 region has the DNA TGTGCCAGCAGTGGGCAGGCCTTTCAGGTGAAGTTCTTC.

The chain is built from TRBV5-1 and TRBJ1-2, with 7 nucleotides matching TRBD1. The ends lost 7 bases at V and 7 bases at J; junction bases unmatched: 10. This CDR3 has 13 residues. Germline CDR1 SGHRS, CDR2 YFSETQ. In DNA, the CDR3 is TGCGCCAGCGGAACGACAGGGCAGGGTGGCTACACCTTC. Encoded protein: CASGTTGQGGYTF.

The chain couples TRBV18 to TRBJ2-3; D is uncertain. CDR1 is KGHSH and CDR2 is LQKENI in the germline V gene. This CDR3 is built from 15 residues. V was cut by 0 bases and J by 1 base, with 8 bases left in between. As DNA, the CDR3 is TGTGCCAGCTCACCACCGAAGGGTGGCACAGATACGCAGTATTTT. Its translation is CASSPPKGGTDTQYF.

The chain has TRBV5-1 and TRBJ2-2, with TRBD2 matching over 8 bases. V lost 5 bases to trimming and J lost 5 bases; unmatched junction nucleotides: 26. This CDR3 has 21 residues. Per germline, CDR1 SGHRS and CDR2 YFSETQ. CDR3 sequence reads: CASRSGGVIAGGTRKTGELFF. CDR3 sequence (DNA): TGCGCCAGCAGATCGGGGGGGGTAATTGCGGGAGGAACCAGGAAGACCGGGGAGCTGTTTTTT.

This clonotype was seen at least ten times. CDR3 region: CASSLDGTGVLWGYTF. The CDR3 DNA is TGTGCCAGCAGTCTCGATGGGACCGGGGTTCTATGGGGCTACACCTTC. This chain joins TRBV28 and TRBJ1-2; tentative D call: TRBD1 (5 bases). In germline, CDR1 is MDHEN, CDR2 SYDVKM. CDR3 size: 16 residues. V lost 5 bases and J 8 bases, leaving 24 bases between the germline ends.

This clonotype was counted only a few times. V usage is TRBV11-2 and J usage is TRBJ2-1, with D possibly matching TRBD1 (5 bases). This CDR3 has 14 residues. V was trimmed by 1 base and J by 6 bases, leaving 10 bases between them. Germline CDR1 is SGHAT and CDR2 is FQNNGV. DNA of the CDR3: TGTGCCAGCAGCTTAGTTAGGGGTTTCAATGAGCAGTTCTTC. Translation: CASSLVRGFNEQFF.

This clonotype was recorded at least ten times. The genes are TRBV11-2 and TRBJ2-2; possible D gene TRBD2, 5 bases. The CDR3 is made up of 15 amino acids. Trimming pared 8 bases from V and 3 bases from J, leaving 16 bases between. In germline, CDR1 is SGHAT, CDR2 FQNNGV. The chain's CDR3 is CASGEIKGDTGELFF. DNA for the CDR3: TGTGCCAGCGGGGAGATCAAGGGTGACACCGGGGAGCTGTTTTTT.

The chain employs TRBV9 and TRBJ1-1; D possibly corresponds to TRBD1 (6 bases). The germline V gene encodes CDR1 SGDLS and CDR2 YYNGEE. The V and J ends lost 0 bases and 1 base respectively, with 7 bases between them. CDR3 length: 14 amino acids. CDR3 loop: CASSVGGPNTEAFF. CDR3 sequence (DNA): TGTGCCAGCAGCGTAGGGGGGCCGAACACTGAAGCTTTCTTT.

This clonotype was recorded many times. The chain has TRBV5-1 and TRBJ1-1, with 7 bases aligning to TRBD1. Germline CDR1 SGHRS, CDR2 YFSETQ. Trimming cost V 9 bases and J 4 bases; bases outside gene matches: 9. This CDR3 has 13 amino acids. The CDR3, as DNA: TGCGCCACACGAGGACAGGAACGCACTGAAGCTTTCTTT. It is translated as CATRGQERTEAFF.

This clonotype was counted a few times. This chain links TRBV4-1 with TRBJ2-7; no clear D gene. Between the trimmed V and J ends, which lost 0 bases and 2 bases, there was a span of 14 bases. This CDR3 spans 16 amino acids. Germline V lookup: CDR1 MGHRA, CDR2 YSYEKL. CDR3 sequence (DNA): TGCGCCAGCAGCCAAGATATTCTCAAGCTCGCCTACGAGCAGTACTTC. This codes for CASSQDILKLAYEQYF.

This clonotype occurred many times. This chain links TRBV7-2 with TRBJ2-1, with D unclear. CDR3 length: 14 amino acids. Trimming left V 4 bases short and J 6 bases short, with 13 bases between. The V gene's germline CDR1 is SGHTA and CDR2 FQGNSA. The CDR3 protein is CASSSQSFLNEQFF. The CDR3 DNA follows: TGTGCCAGCAGCTCCCAATCATTCCTCAATGAGCAGTTCTTC.

This clonotype was seen repeatedly, ten times or more. This chain connects TRBV5-6 to TRBJ2-7; 8 bases line up with TRBD1. The V gene end was trimmed by 4 bases and the J gene end by 6 bases; junction bases not matched to a gene: 6. In germline, CDR1 is SGHDT, CDR2 YYEEEE. CDR3 size: 13 residues. DNA of the CDR3: TGTGCCAGCAGCCAGATAACAGGGGGCGAGCAGTACTTC. Translation: CASSQITGGEQYF.

This clonotype was seen only a few times. The chain joins TRBV5-1 to TRBJ2-6; D is perhaps TRBD1 (5 bases). The CDR3 consists of 20 residues. V was clipped by 3 bases and J by 0 bases, with 22 bases between them. CDR1 SGHRS and CDR2 YFSETQ come from the germline V gene. CDR3 nucleotide sequence: TGCGCCAGCAGCTCCCGGACAATAAGGGCCCGTCTCTCTGGGGCCAACGTCCTGACTTTC. This codes for CASSSRTIRARLSGANVLTF.

The sample holds a few counts of this clonotype. V usage is TRBV28 and J usage is TRBJ1-5; possible D gene TRBD1, 6 bases. Germline CDR1 reads MDHEN; CDR2 reads SYDVKM. Trimming cost V 4 bases and J 2 bases, with 18 bases left between them. The CDR3 extends over 17 amino acids. The CDR3 nucleotides are TGTGCCAGCAGTTCATATAGGGGGGCGGGTGGCAATCAGCCCCAGCATTTT. It codes for CASSSYRGAGGNQPQHF.

The rearrangement joins TRBV10-3 to TRBJ1-1, with D unclear. V lost 3 bases and J 4 bases, leaving 9 bases between the germline ends. The CDR3 totals 13 residues. Per the germline V gene, CDR1 is ENHRY and CDR2 is SYGVKD. The CDR3 region is CAISDRGGTEAFF. The CDR3 DNA reads as TGTGCCATCAGTGATCGGGGTGGCACTGAAGCTTTCTTT.

The rearrangement links TRBV4-1 to TRBJ1-1; perhaps TRBD1 as D (6 bases). Germline V CDR1 and CDR2: MGHRA, YSYEKL. The CDR3 is made up of 13 amino acids. Between the trimmed V and J ends, which lost 1 base and 8 bases, there was a span of 11 bases. CDR3 protein: CASSQVRQEEAFF. In DNA form, the CDR3 reads TGCGCCAGCAGCCAAGTAAGACAGGAAGAAGCTTTCTTT.

The CDR3 is CASSLEGGRIYEQYF. The CDR3 nucleotides read TGTGCCAGCAGCTTAGAGGGGGGACGGATCTACGAGCAGTACTTC. The rearrangement joins TRBV7-2 to TRBJ2-7; D possibly uses TRBD1 or TRBD2 (6 bases each). The CDR3 sequence is 15 residues long. Looked up from germline, CDR1 is SGHTA and CDR2 is FQGNSA. The ends were cut back, 1 base at V and 3 bases at J, with 13 bases in the middle.

This clonotype was seen ten or more times. The V gene is TRBV10-3, the J gene TRBJ2-1; 10 bases are shared with TRBD2. The CDR3 has 17 residues. The J segment lost 5 bases and the V segment lost 2 bases, leaving 9 bases of the junction unmatched. Germline V gene lookup returns CDR1 ENHRY and CDR2 SYGVKD. CDR3 in amino acids: CAISERVLAGDDNEQFF. CDR3 DNA: TGTGCCATCAGTGAGAGGGTTCTAGCGGGAGATGACAATGAGCAGTTCTTC.

This clonotype was detected ten times or more. The junction and the germline gene differ at one end; a read error may be behind it. The V gene is TRBV5-8, the J gene TRBJ2-7; TRBD2 matches 14 bases. The CDR3 spans 15 residues. CDR1 and CDR2 (germline): SGHTS, YDEGEE. CDR3 amino acids: CASSLGLAGEYEQYF. The CDR3 DNA follows: TGTGCCAGCAGTTTGGGACTAGCGGGAGAGTACGAGCAGTACTTC.